This T cell receptor (beta chain) is drawn from a study of cytomegalovirus exposure and HLA in healthy donors. This clone has a single count. Antigen specificity is unknown. CDR1 and CDR2 from the germline V gene are SGHTA and FQGNSA. The CDR3 has 16 residues. Trimming stripped 1 base from V and 2 bases from J, with 11 bases between. A multiplex PCR was run with 60 Vbeta primers and 13 Jbeta primers. Produced via immunoSEQ multiplex PCR; TCRdb's table is partial and in-frame only. The data contain around 70,000 clones, about 81% of them seen just once; the ten biggest clones take up approximately 13%. Study-wide findings and caveats: A later analysis showed that HLA-associated TCR beta chains had undergone more clonal expansion than equally common others.

The clonotype comes from a man aged 70 or older in good health and CMV-seronegative. The chain joins TRBV7-2 to TRBJ2-2; a possible D gene is TRBD1 (5 bases). The sample taken for sequencing was PBMCs. CDR3: CASSLVVTVNTGELFF. The CDR3 DNA reads TGTGCCAGCAGCTTAGTGGTGACAGTTAACACCGGGGAGCTGTTTTTT.